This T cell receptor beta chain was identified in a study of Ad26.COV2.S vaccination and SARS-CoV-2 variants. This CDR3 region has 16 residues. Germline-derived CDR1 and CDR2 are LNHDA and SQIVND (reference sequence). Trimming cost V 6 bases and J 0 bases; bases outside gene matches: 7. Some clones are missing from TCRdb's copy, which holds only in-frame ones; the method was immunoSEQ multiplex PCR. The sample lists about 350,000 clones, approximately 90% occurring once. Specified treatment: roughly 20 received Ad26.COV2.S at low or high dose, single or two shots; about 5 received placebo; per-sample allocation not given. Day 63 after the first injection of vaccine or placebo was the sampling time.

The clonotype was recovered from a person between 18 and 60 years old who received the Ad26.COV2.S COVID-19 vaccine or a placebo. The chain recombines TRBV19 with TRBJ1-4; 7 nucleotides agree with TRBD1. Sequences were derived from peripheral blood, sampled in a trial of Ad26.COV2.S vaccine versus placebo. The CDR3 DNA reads TGTGCCAGTAGACGGGACAGCCTTGCAACTAATGAAAAACTGTTTTTT. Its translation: CASRRDSLATNEKLFF.